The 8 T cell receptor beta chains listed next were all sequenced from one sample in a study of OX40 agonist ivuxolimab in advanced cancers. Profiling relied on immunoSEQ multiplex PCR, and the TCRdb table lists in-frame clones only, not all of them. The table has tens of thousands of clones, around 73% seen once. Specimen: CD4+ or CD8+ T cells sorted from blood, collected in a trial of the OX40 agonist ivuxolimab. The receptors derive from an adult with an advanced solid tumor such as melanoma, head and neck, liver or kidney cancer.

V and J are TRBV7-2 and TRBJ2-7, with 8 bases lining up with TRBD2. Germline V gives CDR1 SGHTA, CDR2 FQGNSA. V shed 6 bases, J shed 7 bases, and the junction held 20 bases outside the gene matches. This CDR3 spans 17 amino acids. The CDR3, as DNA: TGTGCCAGCAGTACTGAGGCACTAGCGGCGAGCGGGATGGAGCAGTACTTC. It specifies CASSTEALAASGMEQYF.

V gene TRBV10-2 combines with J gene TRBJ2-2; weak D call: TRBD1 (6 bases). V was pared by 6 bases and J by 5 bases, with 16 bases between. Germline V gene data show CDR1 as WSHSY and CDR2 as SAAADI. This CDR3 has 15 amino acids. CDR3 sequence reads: CASSLTGMRTGELFF. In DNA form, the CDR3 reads TGCGCCAGCAGCCTTACAGGGATGAGGACCGGGGAGCTGTTTTTT.

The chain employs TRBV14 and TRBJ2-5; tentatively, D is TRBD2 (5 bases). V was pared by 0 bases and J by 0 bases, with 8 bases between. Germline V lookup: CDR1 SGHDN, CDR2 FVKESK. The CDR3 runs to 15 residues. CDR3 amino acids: CASSQDRGYQETQYF. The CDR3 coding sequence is TGTGCCAGCAGCCAAGACCGCGGGTACCAAGAGACCCAGTACTTC.

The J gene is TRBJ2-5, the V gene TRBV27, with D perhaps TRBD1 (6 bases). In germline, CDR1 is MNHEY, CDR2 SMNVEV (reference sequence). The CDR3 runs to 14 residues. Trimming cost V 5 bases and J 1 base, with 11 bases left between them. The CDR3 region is CASSNGQTQETQYF. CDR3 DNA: TGTGCCAGCAGTAACGGACAGACCCAAGAGACCCAGTACTTC.

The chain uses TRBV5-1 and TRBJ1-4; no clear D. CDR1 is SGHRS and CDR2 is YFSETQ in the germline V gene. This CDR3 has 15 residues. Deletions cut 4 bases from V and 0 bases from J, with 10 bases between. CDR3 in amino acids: CASSPLPTTNEKLFF. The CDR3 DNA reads TGCGCCAGCAGCCCCCTCCCCACAACTAATGAAAAACTGTTTTTT.

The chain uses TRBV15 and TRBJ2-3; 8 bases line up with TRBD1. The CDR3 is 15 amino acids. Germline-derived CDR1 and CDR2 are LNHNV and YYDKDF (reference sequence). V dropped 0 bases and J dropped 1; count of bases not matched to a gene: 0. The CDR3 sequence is CATSREDRGTDTQYF. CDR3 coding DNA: TGTGCCACCAGCAGAGAGGACAGGGGCACAGATACGCAGTATTTT.

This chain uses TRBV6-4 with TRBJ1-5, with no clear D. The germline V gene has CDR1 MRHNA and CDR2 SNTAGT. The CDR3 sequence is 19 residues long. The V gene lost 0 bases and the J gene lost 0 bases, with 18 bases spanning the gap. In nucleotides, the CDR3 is TGTGCCAGCAGTGACTCGACAAGGCCCGCCGGATATAGCAATCAGCCCCAGCATTTT. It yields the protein CASSDSTRPAGYSNQPQHF.

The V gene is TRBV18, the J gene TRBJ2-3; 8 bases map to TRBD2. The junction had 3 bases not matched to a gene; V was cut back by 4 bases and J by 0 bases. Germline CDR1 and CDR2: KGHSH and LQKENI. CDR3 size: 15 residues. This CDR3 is CASSRSGGSTDTQYF. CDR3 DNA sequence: TGTGCCAGCTCACGCAGCGGGGGAAGCACAGATACGCAGTATTTT.